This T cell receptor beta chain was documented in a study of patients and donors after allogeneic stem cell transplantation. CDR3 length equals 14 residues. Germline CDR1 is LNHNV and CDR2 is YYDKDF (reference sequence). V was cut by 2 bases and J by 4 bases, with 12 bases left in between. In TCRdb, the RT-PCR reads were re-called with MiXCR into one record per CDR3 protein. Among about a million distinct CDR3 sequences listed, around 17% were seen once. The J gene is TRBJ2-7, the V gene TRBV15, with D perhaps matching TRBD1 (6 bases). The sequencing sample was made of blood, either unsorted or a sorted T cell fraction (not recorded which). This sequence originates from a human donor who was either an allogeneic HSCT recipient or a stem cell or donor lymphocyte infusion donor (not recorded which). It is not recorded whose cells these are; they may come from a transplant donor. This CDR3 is CATSRPGQFYEQYF. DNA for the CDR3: TGTGCCACCAGCAGACCTGGACAGTTTTACGAGCAGTACTTC.